These T cell receptor beta chains were read from a single sample in a study of blood T cell repertoires in COVID-19. Generated by immunoSEQ multiplex PCR, the TCRdb table keeps only in-frame clones and is missing some. Here the sample spans around 300,000 clones, around 91% being singletons. Sequences were obtained from PBMCs or T cells enriched from blood (not recorded which). The source is a woman aged 18-30 years with acute COVID-19. The CDR3 runs from the conserved cysteine through the conserved F or W. The D gene is left open where the match is weak. Part of the rows lack a size; the others show once, few, many or a class for expanded clones.

J	V	size	D	DNA	CDR3
TRBJ1-6	TRBV28	.	TRBD1	TGTGCCAGCAGTTCAGACAGGGGGCTAAAATCACCCCTCCACTTT	CASSSDRGLKSPLHF
TRBJ2-1	TRBV7-3	once	.	TGTGCCAGCAGCTCTAACCCGGGGATCTACAATGAGCAGTTCTTC	CASSSNPGIYNEQFF
TRBJ1-3	TRBV6-1	.	TRBD1	TGTGCCAGCAGTGAATATGGGACAGATGGAAACACCATATATTTT	CASSEYGTDGNTIYF
TRBJ2-1	TRBV6-5	.	.	TGTGCCAGCACTCGAAGCGGACTCTCCTACAATGAGCAGTTCTTC	CASTRSGLSYNEQFF
TRBJ2-1	TRBV27	.	TRBD2	TGTGCCAGCAACATAGCGGGAGGGAGCGGGCAGTTCTTC	CASNIAGGSGQFF
TRBJ2-1	TRBV6-2/TRBV6-3	.	.	TGTGCCAGCAGTTACTCGGGCGGGAACGACCCCTACAATGAGCAGTTCTTC	CASSYSGGNDPYNEQFF
TRBJ2-2	TRBV7-9	once	.	TGTGCCAGCAGCTTAGCGGCAGTAACGAACACCGGGGAGCTGTTTTTT	CASSLAAVTNTGELFF
TRBJ1-4	TRBV5-1	.	.	TGCGCCAGCAGCCATTCGACCGGGACAAATAATGAAAAACTGTTTTTT	CASSHSTGTNNEKLFF
TRBJ1-4	TRBV18	.	.	TGTGCCAGCTCACCATCTTTTGGAGTGTCTAGTAATGAAAAACTGTTTTTT	CASSPSFGVSSNEKLFF
TRBJ2-1	TRBV3-1/TRBV3-2	.	.	TGTGCCAGCAGCCAAGAGGGGCAGTACAATGAGCAGTTCTTC	CASSQEGQYNEQFF
TRBJ2-7	TRBV28	few	TRBD2	TGTGCCAGCAGTTTATCCGGCGGGAGTAACGAGCAGTACTTC	CASSLSGGSNEQYF
TRBJ1-3	TRBV7-9	.	TRBD1	TGTGCCAGCAGCCCAGACAGGGACTCTGGAAACACCATATATTTT	CASSPDRDSGNTIYF
TRBJ1-1	TRBV27	.	.	TGTGCCAGCAGTTTAGGGGCTTCAAACCGGAAAGCTTTCTTT	CASSLGASNRKAFF
TRBJ1-5	TRBV27	.	TRBD1	TGTGCCAGCAGTCGAGACAGGGGGCAGCCCCAGCATTTT	CASSRDRGQPQHF
TRBJ1-1	TRBV4-1	.	.	TGCGCCAGCAGCCAAGGGATTGCCTTCGGACAGAAGAACACTGAAGCTTTCTTT	CASSQGIAFGQKNTEAFF
TRBJ2-1	TRBV7-9	.	.	TGTGCCAGCAGCCCCTCGTGGAGTGCGGTAGCAGATGAGCAGTTCTTC	CASSPSWSAVADEQFF
TRBJ2-5	TRBV18	.	.	TGTGCCAGCTCACCCGAAAGGGCGGGAGAGACCCAGTACTTC	CASSPERAGETQYF
TRBJ2-7	TRBV4-3	.	.	TGCGCCAGCAGCCAAGTGGTTACGGTGACTTCCTACGAGCAGTACTTC	CASSQVVTVTSYEQYF
TRBJ1-2	TRBV12-3/TRBV12-4	.	.	TGTGCCAGCACGGTTTCCGTCCCTAATGGCTACACCTTC	CASTVSVPNGYTF
TRBJ2-1	TRBV3-1/TRBV3-2	.	.	TGTGCCAGCAGCCAAACTACCTATGAGCAGTTCTTC	CASSQTTYEQFF
TRBJ2-7	TRBV13	.	.	TGTGCCAGCAGCGACGGACTAGGGGGATTTGACGAGCAGTACTTC	CASSDGLGGFDEQYF
TRBJ1-2	TRBV28	.	TRBD1	TGTGCCAGCAGTTTTTCAATGACAGGGAACTATGGCTACACCTTC	CASSFSMTGNYGYTF
TRBJ2-5	TRBV19	.	.	TGTGCCAGTAGTATTCTATCAGCGGTGGGGGCCGAGACCCAGTACTTC	CASSILSAVGAETQYF
TRBJ1-1	TRBV6-1	.	.	TGTGCCAGCAGTGAACTGCGTACCAACACTGAAGCTTTCTTT	CASSELRTNTEAFF
TRBJ1-1	TRBV19	.	.	TGTGCCAGTAGTATGGCAGGCCAAGCTTTCTTT	CASSMAGQAFF
TRBJ2-3	TRBV5-3	few	TRBD2	TGTGCCAGAAGCTTGACTAGCGGGAGCACAGATACGCAGTATTTT	CARSLTSGSTDTQYF
TRBJ2-7	TRBV28	.	.	TGTGCCAGCAGTCCTCGGACATTTGGAATATACGAGCAGTACTTC	CASSPRTFGIYEQYF
TRBJ2-1	TRBV7-2	few	TRBD2	TGTGCCAGCAGCTTAGATTCCAGGACTAGGAATGAGCAGTTCTTC	CASSLDSRTRNEQFF
TRBJ2-1	TRBV29-1	.	TRBD2	TGCAGCGTCAGACTAGCGGGAAGCTCCTACAATGAGCAGTTCTTC	CSVRLAGSSYNEQFF
TRBJ2-1	TRBV11-2	.	TRBD2	TGTGCCAGCAGCTTAGGGACTAGCGGACTGCCGCCCTACAATGAGCAGTTCTTC	CASSLGTSGLPPYNEQFF
TRBJ2-7	TRBV11-2	.	.	TGTGCCAGCGTAAACTTACTGCTATCCTACGAGCAGTACTTC	CASVNLLLSYEQYF
TRBJ1-2	TRBV6-6	.	.	TGTGCCAGCAGTAATCCAGGGAACTATGGCTACACCTTC	CASSNPGNYGYTF
TRBJ2-7	TRBV28	once	TRBD1	TGTGCCAGCAGCCCAGCCCGACAGGGGTCGATTTCCTACGAGCAGTACTTC	CASSPARQGSISYEQYF
TRBJ2-7	TRBV25-1	.	.	TGTGCCAGCAGTGAATTAGGGGAAAACGAGCAGTACTTC	CASSELGENEQYF
TRBJ2-3	TRBV11-3	.	.	TGTGCCAGCAGCTTTGGTAGCAATACAGATACGCAGTATTTT	CASSFGSNTDTQYF
TRBJ2-3	TRBV6-1	.	TRBD1	TGTGCCAGCAGTGAGAGGACAGGGGGCCCAGATACGCAGTATTTT	CASSERTGGPDTQYF
TRBJ2-1	TRBV5-4	.	TRBD1	TGTGCCAGCAGCGTCCGACAGGGCTATGAGCAGTTCTTC	CASSVRQGYEQFF
TRBJ2-1	TRBV4-3	once	TRBD1	TGCGCCAGCAGCCAAGGGACAGGGACCTACAATGAGCAGTTCTTC	CASSQGTGTYNEQFF
TRBJ2-1	TRBV6-1	once	TRBD2	TGTGCCAGCAGTGAGACGGGACTAGGGCGACGCTTCTTC	CASSETGLGRRFF
TRBJ2-7	TRBV27	few	.	TGTGCCACCCGGACTTCTTCCTACGAGCAGTACTTC	CATRTSSYEQYF
TRBJ1-5	TRBV7-9	.	TRBD1	TGTGCCAGCAGCGACTCTTCCGGGACAGGGGGCTTGAGCAATCAGCCCCAGCATTTT	CASSDSSGTGGLSNQPQHF
TRBJ2-6	TRBV30	.	TRBD1	TGTGCCTGGGCCGGGACAGGGGTCTCTGGGGCCAACGTCCTGACTTTC	CAWAGTGVSGANVLTF
TRBJ1-5	TRBV10-3	few	.	TGTGCCATCAGTGACAGGGGAGGCAATCAGCCCCAGCATTTT	CAISDRGGNQPQHF
TRBJ1-1	TRBV25-1	.	.	TGTGCCAGCAGTGACCCCCTAATGAACACTGAAGCTTTCTTT	CASSDPLMNTEAFF
TRBJ2-7	TRBV3-1/TRBV3-2	few	TRBD2	TGTGCCAGCAAAAGGAGACTAGCGGGAGGATCCTACGAGCAGTACTTC	CASKRRLAGGSYEQYF
TRBJ2-7	TRBV29-1	.	.	TGCAGCGTCCGACCCGGGACACAGAGCTCCTACGAGCAGTACTTC	CSVRPGTQSSYEQYF
TRBJ2-2	TRBV10-2	.	.	TGCGCCAGCAGAGACCCCCGGGACTGGGCCGGGGAGCTGTTTTTT	CASRDPRDWAGELFF
TRBJ2-3	TRBV6-5	.	TRBD1	TGTGCCAGCAAGGTCAGGGGGCAAGATACGCAGTATTTT	CASKVRGQDTQYF
TRBJ2-7	TRBV27	.	.	TGTGCCAGCAGAAAAGGTTGGGAGCCCTCCTACGAGCAGTACTTC	CASRKGWEPSYEQYF
TRBJ2-2	TRBV7-9	.	TRBD1	TGTGCCAGCAGCTTAGGGACAGGGTTTTACACCGGGGAGCTGTTTTTT	CASSLGTGFYTGELFF
TRBJ2-5	TRBV11-1	few	TRBD1	TGTGCCAGCAGCTCGCAAGACAGGGTAGAGACCCAGTACTTC	CASSSQDRVETQYF
TRBJ2-3	TRBV5-8	.	.	TGTGCCAGCAGCTTGGCCGGGGTTCGGGATACGCAGTATTTT	CASSLAGVRDTQYF